This T cell receptor (beta chain) was observed in a study of CXCR3-negative and CXCR3-positive naive CD8 T cells (dated by TCRdb to the late 2010s). Regarding the study in general: Some 130 million TRB reads were obtained in total, roughly 1.5 +/- 0.3 million reads per library. For the TRBV-TRBJ cluster analysis, the naive subsets came from a handful of donors, while the memory cells came from 3 donors. Diversity and physicochemical repertoire analyses covered some eleven donors pooled from two independent experiments. The full study reports these points: TRB CDR3s from CXCR3-positive naive cells showed higher hydrophobicity (lower Kidera factor 4), lower energy, and higher strength and volume indices than CXCR3-negative naive cells. CXCR3 expression partially decreased after cryopreservation, so most assays used freshly isolated PBMCs. Comparably high repertoire diversity was found in both naive subsets, whereas much lower repertoire diversity was found in memory CD8+ T cells. TRBV-TRBJ usage was similar between naive CXCR3-negative and CXCR3-positive cells from the same donor, while memory cells showed distinct patterns. Surface CD5, linked to self-reactivity in mice, was comparable between naive subsets; TCR interaction strength was therefore also inferred from TRB CDR3 physicochemical properties.

Note on this clonotype: The antigen it recognizes is unknown.

The reads were generated on a NextSeq 550. The Human TCR Profiling Kit (MiLaboratory) was used to prepare UMI-labeled 5' RACE TRB cDNA libraries. cDNA synthesis used the entire amount of extracted RNA, and PCR amplification then used the entire amount of cDNA produced. Libraries were prepared in parallel with an identical number of PCR cycles. In the original analysis: With a minimum of two reads required per UMI, MIGEC and MiXCR pulled out about 50,000 +/- 10,000 unique UMI-labeled TRB cDNA molecules from each library. An average of roughly 40,000 +/- 10,000 functional in-frame TRB CDR3 nucleotide clonotypes without stop codons was found per library. After downsampling to 5000 UMI-labeled TRB molecules per sample, diversity metrics, including normalized Shannon-Wiener and Chao1, were computed in VDJtools. For the central five CDR3 residues, VDJtools calculated physicochemical properties weighted by clonotype size, namely interaction energy, strength, volume and Kidera factor 4. Each CDR3 protein sequence appears as one entry after TCRdb reprocessed the reads, and no DNA is included. TCRdb's processing, not the authors' own work, is the source of the V and J calls. The sample table on file contains 50,000 to 75,000 distinct CDR3 sequences. Of the sample, roughly 4.2% is held by the ten largest clones.

For each CD8+ T cell subset, flow sorting was done in triplicate, and roughly 320,000 cells per subset went directly into RLT lysis buffer. To keep memory contaminants out, a stringent definition of naive CD8+ T cells was applied: CD45RO-CCR7+CD27+CD95-. Using standard density gradient centrifugation, peripheral blood mononuclear cells were isolated from buffy coats. Naive CXCR3-negative and CXCR3-positive CD8+ T cells were flow-sorted on a FACSAria III. Total RNA was extracted from sorted cells with an RNeasy Mini Kit. Sequencing was done on a sample of naive CXCR3- CD8+ T cells from blood. This specimen's cell subset or site label, per the study, means: CD45RO-CCR7+CD27+CD95- naive CD8+ T cells lacking CXCR3 (TNR3-). The clonotype comes from a human donor in good health. Some clones in this sample may be carry-over from other donors' samples.

The encoded CDR3 is CASSGPRDSNEQFF. The receptor chain draws on TRBV28 and TRBJ2-1; the TRBD1 assignment by TCRdb is unverifiable without DNA. Looking up the germline V gene yields CDR1 MDHEN and CDR2 SYDVKM. The CDR3 goes from the cysteine to the phenylalanine over 14 residues. The protein alone is recorded here.